A selection of T cell receptor beta chains follows, all from one sample in a study of T-cell memory formation after mild COVID-19. TCRdb used MiXCR to reprocess the 5' RACE reads, holding one entry per CDR3 protein. The table records 80,000 to 90,000 distinct CDR3 sequences, nearly 25% of them present only once. The sample consisted of PBMCs or a T cell subset sorted from them (not recorded which). Receptor source: a man younger than 30 who had mild COVID-19 (a few samples of this study predate the infection). Cell type and time point are not known. CDR3s include the opening cysteine and the closing phenylalanine or tryptophan. Fields, in order: V gene, CDR3 length, clone size, D gene, J gene, CDR3 DNA, CDR3 protein. D genes are given only for firm matches. Clone size is shown for a subset of rows, as once, few, many or a class of expanded clone.

v_call: TRBV4-3; cdr3_length: 17; clone_size: .; d_call: .; j_call: TRBJ2-3; cdr3_nt: TGCGCCAGCAGCCAAGATCTCGCGGGGACTAGCACAGATACGCAGTATTTT; cdr3_aa: CASSQDLAGTSTDTQYF
v_call: TRBV6-2/TRBV6-3; cdr3_length: 14; clone_size: .; d_call: .; j_call: TRBJ1-1; cdr3_nt: TGTGCCAGCAGTTATGAGTCCCCGATATACGAAGCTTTCTTT; cdr3_aa: CASSYESPIYEAFF
v_call: TRBV6-2/TRBV6-3; cdr3_length: 15; clone_size: .; d_call: TRBD1; j_call: TRBJ2-2; cdr3_nt: TGTGCCAGCAGCCGTGGACAGGGCCGAGACGGGGAGCTGTTTTTT; cdr3_aa: CASSRGQGRDGELFF
v_call: TRBV12-3/TRBV12-4; cdr3_length: 14; clone_size: .; d_call: .; j_call: TRBJ1-5; cdr3_nt: TGTGCCAGCAGGCAAGCAGGACAGAATCAGCCCCAGCATTTT; cdr3_aa: CASRQAGQNQPQHF
v_call: TRBV3-1; cdr3_length: 13; clone_size: few; d_call: .; j_call: TRBJ2-7; cdr3_nt: TGTGCCAGCAGCCAAGGCAGGGGTTACGAGCAGTACTTC; cdr3_aa: CASSQGRGYEQYF
v_call: TRBV11-3; cdr3_length: 16; clone_size: few; d_call: .; j_call: TRBJ1-2; cdr3_nt: TGTGCCAGCAGCGCTTTGGGGGATACAACTAACTATGGCTACACCTTC; cdr3_aa: CASSALGDTTNYGYTF
v_call: TRBV10-3; cdr3_length: 13; clone_size: once; d_call: TRBD1; j_call: TRBJ2-5; cdr3_nt: TGTGCCATCAGTGTGACAGGGCAAGAGACCCAGTACTTC; cdr3_aa: CAISVTGQETQYF
v_call: TRBV6-6; cdr3_length: 12; clone_size: .; d_call: TRBD1; j_call: TRBJ2-1; cdr3_nt: TGTGCCAGCAGTCCCGGGGGGGACAGGGGGCCCTTC; cdr3_aa: CASSPGGDRGPF
v_call: TRBV4-1; cdr3_length: 15; clone_size: .; d_call: .; j_call: TRBJ1-2; cdr3_nt: TGCGCCAGCAGCCAAGATGGCGGGATCGGATATGGCTACACCTTC; cdr3_aa: CASSQDGGIGYGYTF
v_call: TRBV4-1; cdr3_length: 13; clone_size: .; d_call: .; j_call: TRBJ2-7; cdr3_nt: TGCGCCAGCAGCCCCCCCATGGATATCGAGCAGTACTTC; cdr3_aa: CASSPPMDIEQYF
v_call: TRBV7-8; cdr3_length: 18; clone_size: .; d_call: .; j_call: TRBJ2-2; cdr3_nt: TGTGCCAGCAGCTTACGGATCTCAACCGAGCGATTTCCCGGGGAGCTGTTTTTT; cdr3_aa: CASSLRISTERFPGELFF
v_call: TRBV5-1; cdr3_length: 13; clone_size: .; d_call: .; j_call: TRBJ2-1; cdr3_nt: TGCGCCAGCATGGCCATCCCTTACAATGAGCAGTTCTTC; cdr3_aa: CASMAIPYNEQFF
v_call: TRBV27; cdr3_length: 16; clone_size: .; d_call: .; j_call: TRBJ1-6; cdr3_nt: TGTGCCAGCAGGGACTCTTTTTACTCCTATAATTCACCCCTCCACTTT; cdr3_aa: CASRDSFYSYNSPLHF
v_call: TRBV19; cdr3_length: 16; clone_size: .; d_call: TRBD2; j_call: TRBJ2-3; cdr3_nt: TGTGCCAGTAGTACTTCGGGACTAGCGGTCACAGATACGAAGTATTTT; cdr3_aa: CASSTSGLAVTDTKYF
v_call: TRBV14; cdr3_length: 15; clone_size: .; d_call: TRBD1; j_call: TRBJ1-2; cdr3_nt: TGTGCCAGCAGCCCTATGGGACAGGGATGGGATGGCTACACCTTC; cdr3_aa: CASSPMGQGWDGYTF
v_call: TRBV6-6; cdr3_length: 16; clone_size: .; d_call: .; j_call: TRBJ1-1; cdr3_nt: TGTGCCAGCAGTTACTCTATGCGGGGTAAGAACACTGAAGCTTTCTTT; cdr3_aa: CASSYSMRGKNTEAFF
v_call: TRBV6-1; cdr3_length: 12; clone_size: .; d_call: .; j_call: TRBJ1-1; cdr3_nt: TGTGCCAGCAAACCGCGGAACACTGAAGCTTTCTTT; cdr3_aa: CASKPRNTEAFF
v_call: TRBV2; cdr3_length: 15; clone_size: .; d_call: .; j_call: TRBJ2-1; cdr3_nt: TGTGCCAGCAGAGCGGACGCGTCGTTCTACAATGAGCAGTTCTTC; cdr3_aa: CASRADASFYNEQFF
v_call: TRBV6-2/TRBV6-3; cdr3_length: 16; clone_size: few; d_call: TRBD1; j_call: TRBJ1-1; cdr3_nt: TGTGCCAGCAGCCACGGGGACAGCTTGTTGAACACTGAAGCTTTCTTT; cdr3_aa: CASSHGDSLLNTEAFF
v_call: TRBV9; cdr3_length: 11; clone_size: few; d_call: .; j_call: TRBJ2-1; cdr3_nt: TGTGCCAGCAGCGTAGGCGATGAGCAGTTCTTC; cdr3_aa: CASSVGDEQFF